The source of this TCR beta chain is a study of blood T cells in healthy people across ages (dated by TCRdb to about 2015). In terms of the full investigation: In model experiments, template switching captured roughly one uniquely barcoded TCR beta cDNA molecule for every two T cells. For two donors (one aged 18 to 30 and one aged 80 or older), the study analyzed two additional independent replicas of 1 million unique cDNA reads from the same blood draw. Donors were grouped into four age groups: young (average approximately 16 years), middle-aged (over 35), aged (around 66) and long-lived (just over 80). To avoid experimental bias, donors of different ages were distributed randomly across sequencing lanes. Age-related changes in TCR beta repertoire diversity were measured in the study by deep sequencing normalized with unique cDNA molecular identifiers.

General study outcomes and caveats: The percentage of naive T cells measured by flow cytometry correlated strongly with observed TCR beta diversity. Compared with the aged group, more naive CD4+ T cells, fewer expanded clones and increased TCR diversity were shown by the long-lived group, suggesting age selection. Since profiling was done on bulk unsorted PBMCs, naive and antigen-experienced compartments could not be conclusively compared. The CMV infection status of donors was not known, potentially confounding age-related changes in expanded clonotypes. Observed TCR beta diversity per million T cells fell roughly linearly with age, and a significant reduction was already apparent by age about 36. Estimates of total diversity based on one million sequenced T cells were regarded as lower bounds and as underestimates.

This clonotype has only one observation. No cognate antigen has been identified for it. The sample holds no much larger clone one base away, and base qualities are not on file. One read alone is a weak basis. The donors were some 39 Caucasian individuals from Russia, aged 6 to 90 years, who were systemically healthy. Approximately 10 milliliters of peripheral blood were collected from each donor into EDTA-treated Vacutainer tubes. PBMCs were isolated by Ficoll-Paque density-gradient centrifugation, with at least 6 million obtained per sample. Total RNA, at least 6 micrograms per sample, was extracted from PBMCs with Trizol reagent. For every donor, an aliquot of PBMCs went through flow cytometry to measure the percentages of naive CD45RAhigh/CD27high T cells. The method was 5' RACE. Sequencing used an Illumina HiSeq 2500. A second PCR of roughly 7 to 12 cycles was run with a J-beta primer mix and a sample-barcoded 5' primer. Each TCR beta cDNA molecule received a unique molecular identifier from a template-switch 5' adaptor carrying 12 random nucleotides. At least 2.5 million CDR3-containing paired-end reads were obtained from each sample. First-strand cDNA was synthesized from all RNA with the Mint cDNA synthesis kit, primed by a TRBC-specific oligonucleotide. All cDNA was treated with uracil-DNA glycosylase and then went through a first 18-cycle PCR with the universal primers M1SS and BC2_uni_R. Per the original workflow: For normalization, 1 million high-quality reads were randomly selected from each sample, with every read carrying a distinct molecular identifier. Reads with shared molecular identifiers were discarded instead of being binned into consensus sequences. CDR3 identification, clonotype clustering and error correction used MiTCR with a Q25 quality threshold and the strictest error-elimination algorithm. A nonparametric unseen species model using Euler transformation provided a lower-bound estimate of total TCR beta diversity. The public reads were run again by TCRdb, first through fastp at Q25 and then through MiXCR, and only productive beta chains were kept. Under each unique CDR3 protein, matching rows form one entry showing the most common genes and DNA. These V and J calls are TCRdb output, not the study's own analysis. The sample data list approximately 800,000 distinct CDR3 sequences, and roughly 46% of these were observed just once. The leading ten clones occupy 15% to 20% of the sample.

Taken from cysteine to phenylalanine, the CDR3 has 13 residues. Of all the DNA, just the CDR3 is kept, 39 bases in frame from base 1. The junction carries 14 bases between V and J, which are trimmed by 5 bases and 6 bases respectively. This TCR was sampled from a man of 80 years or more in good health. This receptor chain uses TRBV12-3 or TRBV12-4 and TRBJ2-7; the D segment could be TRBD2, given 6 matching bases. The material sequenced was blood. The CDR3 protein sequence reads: CASSAQRRGEQYF. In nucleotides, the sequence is TGTGCCAGCAGTGCCCAGAGGCGGGGCGAGCAGTACTTC.